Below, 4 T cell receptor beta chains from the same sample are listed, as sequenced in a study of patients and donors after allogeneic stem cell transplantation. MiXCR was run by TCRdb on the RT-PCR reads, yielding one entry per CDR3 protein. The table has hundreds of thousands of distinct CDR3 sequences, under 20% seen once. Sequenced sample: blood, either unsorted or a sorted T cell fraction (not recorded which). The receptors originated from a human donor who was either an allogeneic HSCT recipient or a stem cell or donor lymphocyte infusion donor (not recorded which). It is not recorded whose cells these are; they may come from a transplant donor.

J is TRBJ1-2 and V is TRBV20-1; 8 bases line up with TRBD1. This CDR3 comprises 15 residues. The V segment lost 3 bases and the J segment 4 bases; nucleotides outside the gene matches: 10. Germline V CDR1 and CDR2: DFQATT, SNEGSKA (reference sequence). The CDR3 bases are TGCAGTGCTAGCGACCGCAGGGGGCGCAGCTATGGCTACACCTTC. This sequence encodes CSASDRRGRSYGYTF.

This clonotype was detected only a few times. The CDR3 DNA reads TGCGCCAGCAGCTTCGATCCGGCAGGGAAGAACGAGCAGTACTTC. Translating it yields CASSFDPAGKNEQYF. The J gene is TRBJ2-7, the V gene TRBV5-1; perhaps TRBD1 as D (5 bases). In germline, CDR1 is SGHRS, CDR2 YFSETQ. Trimming pared 2 bases from V and 5 bases from J, leaving 17 bases between. The CDR3 covers 15 residues.

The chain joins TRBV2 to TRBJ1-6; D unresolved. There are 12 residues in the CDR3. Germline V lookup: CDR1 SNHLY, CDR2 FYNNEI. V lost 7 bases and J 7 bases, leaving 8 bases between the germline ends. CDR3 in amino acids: CASIAGNSPLHF. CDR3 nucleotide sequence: TGTGCCAGCATTGCGGGAAATTCACCCCTCCACTTT.

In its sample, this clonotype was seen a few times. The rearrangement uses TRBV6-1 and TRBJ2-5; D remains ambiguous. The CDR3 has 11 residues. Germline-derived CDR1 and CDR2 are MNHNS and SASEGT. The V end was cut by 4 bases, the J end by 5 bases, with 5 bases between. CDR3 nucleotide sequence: TGTGCCAGCAGTGTCTTCGAGACCCAGTACTTC. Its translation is CASSVFETQYF.